This T cell receptor (beta chain) came from a study of blood T cells in healthy people across ages. Turning to the study itself: Per two T cells, template switching captured roughly one barcoded beta molecule.

Germline CDR1 is ENHRY and CDR2 is SYGVKD. Trimming took 2 bases from V and 6 from J, leaving 15 bases between them. This CDR3 has 15 residues. Using a J-beta primer mix together with a sample-barcoded 5' primer, a second PCR was run for 7 to 11 cycles. A template-switch adaptor with 12 random nucleotides tagged each cDNA molecule. MiXCR was run by TCRdb on the 5' RACE reads, yielding one entry per CDR3 protein. Of roughly 1,500,000 distinct CDR3 sequences listed, roughly 45% were seen once; the top ten hold 7.9%. Input material: blood. The TCR was taken from a woman aged 18-35 years in good health. This chain uses TRBV10-3 with TRBJ2-3; D not resolved. CDR3 DNA sequence: TGTGCCATCAGTGAGGGCTCCTTTTATGTTGATACGCAGTATTTT. Translated, it gives CAISEGSFYVDTQYF.